Each of the 13 T cell receptor beta chains below was sequenced from the same sample in a study of T-cell memory formation after mild COVID-19. TCRdb re-analysed the 5' RACE reads in MiXCR, keeping a single row per CDR3 protein. The table lists hundreds of thousands of distinct CDR3 sequences, about a fifth of them singletons. Material for sequencing was PBMCs or a T cell subset sorted from them (not recorded which). These receptors originate from an adult woman who had mild COVID-19 (a few samples of this study predate the infection). Cell type and time point are not known.

This sequence joins TRBV12-3 or TRBV12-4 and TRBJ2-1, with TRBD2 matching over 9 bases. The CDR3 loop spans 16 amino acids. With 3 bases clipped from V and 5 bases from J, the junction kept 8 bases outside the gene matches. The CDR3 sequence: CASSFSREGLNNEQFF. The CDR3 nucleotides are TGTGCCAGCAGTTTCTCGCGGGAGGGCCTAAACAATGAGCAGTTCTTC.

This clonotype was detected a few times. The genes are TRBV10-3 and TRBJ1-6; D is unresolved. Germline V gene lookup returns CDR1 ENHRY and CDR2 SYGVKD. CDR3 size: 14 residues. V was trimmed by 6 bases and J by 9 bases, leaving 15 bases between them. CDR3 sequence reads: CAIRPPTSGSPLHF. The CDR3 DNA reads TGTGCCATCAGACCGCCGACAAGCGGTTCACCCCTCCACTTT.

This clonotype was observed a few times. The chain combines TRBV7-9 with TRBJ1-4; D remains ambiguous. Germline loops: CDR1 SEHNR, CDR2 FQNEAQ (reference sequence). Between the trimmed V and J ends, which lost 5 bases and 7 bases, there was a span of 17 bases. The CDR3 consists of 15 residues. CDR3 protein: CASSLRVGYGEKLFF. CDR3 DNA: TGTGCCAGCAGCCTACGGGTGGGATACGGTGAAAAACTGTTTTTT.

V usage is TRBV12-3 or TRBV12-4 and J usage is TRBJ1-3, with D perhaps matching TRBD1 (6 bases). Trimming took off 3 bases at V and 0 bases at J, with 12 bases between the two ends. The CDR3 is 16 amino acids. The CDR3 region is CASSFSRGNSGNTIYF. DNA for the CDR3: TGTGCCAGCAGTTTTAGTAGGGGGAACTCTGGAAACACCATATATTTT.

In this sample, this clonotype turned up a few times. This chain joins TRBV6-2 or TRBV6-3 and TRBJ2-1, with D perhaps TRBD2 (5 bases). The length of the CDR3 is 14 residues. The V gene lost 7 bases and the J gene lost 6 bases, with 16 bases spanning the gap. The germline CDR1 and CDR2 sequences are MNHEY and SVGEGT. The CDR3 loop reads CASMSPSGRNEQFF. In nucleotides, the CDR3 is TGTGCCAGCATGTCGCCGAGCGGTCGCAATGAGCAGTTCTTC.

The chain joins TRBV3-1 to TRBJ2-1, with 14 nucleotides matching TRBD2. This CDR3 region has 17 residues. Germline values: CDR1 LGHDT, CDR2 YNNKEL (reference sequence). J lost 4 bases, V lost 1 base, and 3 bases had no gene match. The CDR3 protein is CASSQGLAGGMYNEQFF. The CDR3 nucleotides read TGTGCCAGCAGCCAAGGACTAGCGGGAGGGATGTACAATGAGCAGTTCTTC.

The chain is built from TRBV19 and TRBJ2-1; no reliable D call. The CDR3 runs to 16 residues. V gave up 0 bases and J gave up 0 bases, with 9 bases separating them. Looked up from germline, CDR1 is LNHDA and CDR2 is SQIVND (reference sequence). The CDR3 reads CASSIDRLISYNEQFF. CDR3 sequence (DNA): TGTGCCAGTAGTATAGATCGATTGATCTCCTACAATGAGCAGTTCTTC.

This clonotype was counted a few times. The V call is TRBV5-1, the J call TRBJ2-1, with a possible D match to TRBD1 (6 bases). Germline V gene lookup returns CDR1 SGHRS and CDR2 YFSETQ. The CDR3 totals 13 residues. V lost 3 bases, J lost 8 bases, and 12 bases lay in between. In DNA form, the CDR3 reads TGCGCCAGCAGCTCACCAGGGGAAGATGAGCAGTTCTTC. Translating it yields CASSSPGEDEQFF.

The gene calls are TRBV12-3 or TRBV12-4 and TRBJ2-7, with D perhaps TRBD1 or TRBD2 (5 bases each). V shed 3 bases and J shed 6 bases, with 15 bases lying between them. The CDR3 runs to 14 residues. CDR3: CASSFREGLREQYF. Here the CDR3 DNA reads TGTGCCAGCAGTTTTAGAGAGGGGCTGCGCGAGCAGTACTTC.

This clonotype was counted only a few times. The V call is TRBV7-9, the J call TRBJ2-1; 13 nucleotides agree with TRBD2. Germline-derived CDR1 and CDR2 are SEHNR and FQNEAQ (reference sequence). V was pared by 4 bases and J by 5 bases, with 5 bases of the junction left unmatched. This CDR3 comprises 16 residues. The CDR3, as DNA: TGTGCCAGCAGCTCCTTACTAGCGGGAGGGAACAATGAGCAGTTCTTC. Protein: CASSSLLAGGNNEQFF.

This chain links TRBV7-9 with TRBJ2-7; weak D call: TRBD2 (5 bases). This CDR3 spans 15 amino acids. Trimming removed 1 base at V and 7 bases at J, with 17 bases between. CDR1 SEHNR and CDR2 FQNEAQ come from the germline V gene (reference sequence). Here the CDR3 DNA reads TGTGCCAGCAGCTTAGGAGGCGTGCTAGCACAAGAGCAGTACTTC. Translating gives CASSLGGVLAQEQYF.

CDR3 sequence (DNA): TGTGCCAGCAGCTTTCTCTTCACAGGGGTGCGCGGGGAGCTGTTTTTT. It is translated as CASSFLFTGVRGELFF. V is TRBV5-4 and J is TRBJ2-2; 7 nucleotides line up with TRBD1. The CDR3 length is 16 residues. Germline V gives CDR1 SGHNT, CDR2 YYREEE (reference sequence). Germline trimming cut 2 bases from V and 7 bases from J; bases unmatched to any gene: 11.

The rearrangement joins TRBV27 to TRBJ2-5; the D gene is possibly TRBD1 (6 bases). This CDR3 is 15 amino acids long. Germline CDR1 reads MNHEY; CDR2 reads SMNVEV (reference sequence). Trimming left V 0 bases short and J 2 bases short, with 10 bases between. The CDR3 here is CASSLSLDSQETQYF. The CDR3 DNA sequence: TGTGCCAGCAGTTTATCGTTGGACAGTCAAGAGACCCAGTACTTC.